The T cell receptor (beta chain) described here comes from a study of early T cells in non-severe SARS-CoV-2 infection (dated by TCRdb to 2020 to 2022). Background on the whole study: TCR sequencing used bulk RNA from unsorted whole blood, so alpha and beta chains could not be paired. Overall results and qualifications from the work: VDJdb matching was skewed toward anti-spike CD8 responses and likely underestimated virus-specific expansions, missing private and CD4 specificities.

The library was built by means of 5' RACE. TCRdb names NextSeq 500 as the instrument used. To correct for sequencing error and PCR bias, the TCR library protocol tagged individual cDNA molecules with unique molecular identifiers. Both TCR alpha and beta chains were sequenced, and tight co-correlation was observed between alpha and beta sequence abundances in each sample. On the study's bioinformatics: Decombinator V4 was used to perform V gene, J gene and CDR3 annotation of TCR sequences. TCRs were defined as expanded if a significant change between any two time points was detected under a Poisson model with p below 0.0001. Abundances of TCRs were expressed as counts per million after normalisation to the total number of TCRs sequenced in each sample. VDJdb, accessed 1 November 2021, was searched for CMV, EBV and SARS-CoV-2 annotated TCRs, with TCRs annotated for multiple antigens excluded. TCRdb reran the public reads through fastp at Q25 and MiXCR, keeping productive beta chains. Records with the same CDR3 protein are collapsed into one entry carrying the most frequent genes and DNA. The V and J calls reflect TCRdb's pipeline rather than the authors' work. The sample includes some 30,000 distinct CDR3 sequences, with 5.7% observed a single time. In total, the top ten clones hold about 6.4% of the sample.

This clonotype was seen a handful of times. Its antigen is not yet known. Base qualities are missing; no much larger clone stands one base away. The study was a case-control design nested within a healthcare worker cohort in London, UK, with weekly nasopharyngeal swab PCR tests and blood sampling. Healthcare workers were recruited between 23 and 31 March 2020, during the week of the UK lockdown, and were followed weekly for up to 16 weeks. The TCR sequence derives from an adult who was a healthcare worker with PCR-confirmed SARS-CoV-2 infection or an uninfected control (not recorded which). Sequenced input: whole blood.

Here the CDR3 is given as CASSPRTEYGYTF. The nucleotides are TGTGCCAGCAGCCCCAGGACGGAGTATGGCTACACCTTC. The rearranged segments are TRBV7-3 and TRBJ1-2; the D gene is unclear. The CDR3 goes from the cysteine to the phenylalanine over 13 residues. Only the CDR3 part of the read is kept: 39 bases, read in frame from the first base. The germline V gene provides CDR1 SGHTA and CDR2 FQGTGA. V loses 5 bases of germline sequence and J loses 5 bases, and the interval between the two ends is 12 bases.